Listed here are 2 T cell receptor beta chains from one sample, sequenced in a study of T cell repertoires in cytomegalovirus infection. Each CDR3 protein is one row after TCRdb ran MiXCR on the reads. The data show about 85,000 distinct CDR3 sequences, more than 40% seen once. No antigen has been identified for these receptors. The sample was CD8+ T cells from cultured PBMCs, taken from culture after CMV antigen stimulation. Receptor source: a human donor in good health (CMV status not recorded). Some clones in this sample may be carry-over from other donors' samples.

The table lists this clonotype with a few counts. The CDR3 DNA reads as TGTGCCAGCAGTGAAGTAGAAGGTTCCCTCTCCTACAATGAGCAGTTCTTC. Protein sequence: CASSEVEGSLSYNEQFF. J is TRBJ2-1 and V is TRBV6-1; D call uncertain. With 1 base removed from V and 0 bases from J, the gap between germline ends came to 13 bases. The CDR3 has 17 residues. Germline V gene lookup returns CDR1 MNHNS and CDR2 SASEGT.

This clonotype was seen more than once but under ten times. This chain links TRBV2 with TRBJ1-5, with D possibly TRBD1 on 5 matching bases. This CDR3 has 16 amino acids. Germline V gene data show CDR1 as SNHLY and CDR2 as FYNNEI. Trimming stripped 1 base from V and 2 bases from J, with 12 bases between. The CDR3 coding sequence is TGTGCCAGCAGTGAAGAGCCCAGGGCTGGCAATCAGCCCCAGCATTTT. It specifies CASSEEPRAGNQPQHF.